This TCR beta chain was observed in a study of CD8+ T cells in alopecia areata. Study summary: Once tofacitinib had been taken for 6 to 18 months, 6 months off drug followed. Whole-study results and caveats: Scalp lesions, especially in alopecia totalis/universalis, had higher clonality than normal scalp. Under tofacitinib, numerous expanded lesional clonotypes remained detectable in scalp and blood.

Indicated treatment: oral pan-JAK inhibitor, 5-10 mg twice daily. Reverse transcription of extracted RNA yielded cDNA, which provided the sequencing template. Sequencing was performed with immunoSEQ multiplex PCR; in TCRdb, only in-frame clones are kept and a portion is missing. The sample lists roughly 110,000 clones, around 50% occurring once. On this clone: The antigen is not known.

V was pared by 1 base and J by 1 base, with 7 bases between. Germline loops: CDR1 SGHAT, CDR2 FQNNGV. The CDR3 has 14 residues. This sequence joins TRBV11-2 and TRBJ1-1; D is undetermined. The starting material was CD8+ T cells sorted from blood, obtained at week 24, from a patient treated with tofacitinib. This TCR was recovered from a human donor with alopecia areata. The CDR3 region is CASSLGNRNTEAFF. CDR3 sequence (DNA): TGTGCCAGCAGCTTAGGGAACAGGAACACTGAAGCTTTCTTT.